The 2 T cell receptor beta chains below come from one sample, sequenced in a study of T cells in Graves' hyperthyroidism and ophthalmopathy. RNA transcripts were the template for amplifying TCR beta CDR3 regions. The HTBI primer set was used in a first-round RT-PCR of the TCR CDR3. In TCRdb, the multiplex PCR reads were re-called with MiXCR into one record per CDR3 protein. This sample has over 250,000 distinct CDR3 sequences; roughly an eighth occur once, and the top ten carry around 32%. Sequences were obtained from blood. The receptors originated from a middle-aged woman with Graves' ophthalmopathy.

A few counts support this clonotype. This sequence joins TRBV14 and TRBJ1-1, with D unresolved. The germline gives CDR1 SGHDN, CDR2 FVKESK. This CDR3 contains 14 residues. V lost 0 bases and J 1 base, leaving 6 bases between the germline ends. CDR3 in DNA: TGTGCCAGCAGCCAAGAGGTTAGGAACACTGAAGCTTTCTTT. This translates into CASSQEVRNTEAFF.

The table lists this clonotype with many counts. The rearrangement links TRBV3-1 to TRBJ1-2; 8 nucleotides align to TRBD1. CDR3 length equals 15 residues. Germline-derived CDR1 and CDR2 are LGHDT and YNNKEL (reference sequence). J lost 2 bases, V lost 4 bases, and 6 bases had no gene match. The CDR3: CASSRRGQENYGYTF. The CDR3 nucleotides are TGTGCCAGCAGCCGACGGGGACAGGAGAACTATGGCTACACCTTC. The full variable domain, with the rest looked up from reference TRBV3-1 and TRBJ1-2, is DTAVSQTPKYLVTQMGNDKSIKCEQNLGHDTMYWYKQDSKKFLKIMFSYNNKELIINETVPNRFSPKSPDKAHLNLHINSLELGDSAVYFCASSRRGQENYGYTFGSGTRLTVV.